These 25 T cell receptor beta chains were all obtained from the same sample, sequenced in a study of blood T cell repertoires in COVID-19. TCRdb keeps only in-frame clones here, not all; method: immunoSEQ multiplex PCR. The sample gives about 230,000 clones, about 88% of which show up once; more than 0.75% is in the top ten. Source material: peripheral blood. These receptors were collected from a man in his forties or fifties with acute or convalescent COVID-19.

This rearrangement joins TRBV14 to TRBJ1-2; no clear D. V was trimmed by 0 bases and J by 4 bases, leaving 6 bases between them. This CDR3 has 13 amino acids. The germline V gene has CDR1 SGHDN and CDR2 FVKESK. The CDR3 region has the DNA TGTGCCAGCAGCCAAGAATTCCGCTATGGCTACACCTTC. Protein product: CASSQEFRYGYTF.

This clone has a single count. The V and J genes are TRBV7-8 and TRBJ1-6, with unresolved D. The CDR3 sequence is 16 residues long. Trimming took 1 base from V and 4 from J, leaving 11 bases between them. Germline CDR1 SGHVS, CDR2 FQNEAQ. The CDR3 region is CASSLVTGIYNSPLHF. The CDR3 DNA reads as TGTGCCAGCAGCTTAGTAACGGGAATATATAATTCACCCCTCCACTTT.

The sample holds one count of this clone. The rearrangement joins TRBV24-1 to TRBJ2-1, with TRBD1 matching 7 bases. V was clipped by 6 bases and J by 9 bases; unmatched bases: 16. Per the germline V gene, CDR1 is KGHDR and CDR2 is SFDVKD. This CDR3 is 16 amino acids long. This CDR3 is CATSNHGTAKAGEQFF. The CDR3 nucleotides are TGTGCCACCAGTAACCACGGGACAGCCAAAGCCGGTGAGCAGTTCTTC.

V and J are TRBV4-2 and TRBJ1-2, with TRBD1 matching over 8 bases. The CDR3 is made up of 16 amino acids. Germline assignment: CDR1 LGHNA and CDR2 YNFKEQ. The trim removed 4 bases at V and 4 bases at J, leaving 11 bases unmatched. CDR3 coding DNA: TGTGCCAGCAGCCCAAATCAGCAGGGGGCTGTCTATGGCTACACCTTC. The encoded protein is CASSPNQQGAVYGYTF.

The chain has TRBV5-1 and TRBJ1-4, with TRBD1 as a possible D gene (5 bases). The CDR3 sequence is 15 residues long. CDR1 and CDR2 (germline): SGHRS, YFSETQ. V lost 2 bases, J lost 3 bases, and 11 bases lay in between. CDR3 residues: CASSFQGGANEKLFF. In nucleotides, the CDR3 is TGCGCCAGCAGCTTTCAGGGCGGGGCTAATGAAAAACTGTTTTTT.

J is TRBJ2-2 and V is TRBV5-1; 10 nucleotides align to TRBD1. The V gene's germline CDR1 is SGHRS and CDR2 YFSETQ. There are 15 residues in the CDR3. Germline trimming cut 4 bases from V and 6 bases from J; bases unmatched to any gene: 6. CDR3 coding DNA: TGCGCCAGCAGCCTAGGGACAGGGGCCCCCGGGGAGCTGTTTTTT. Translation gives CASSLGTGAPGELFF.

The V gene is TRBV6-5, the J gene TRBJ1-2, with 7 nucleotides matching TRBD1. The CDR3 is 14 amino acids. The ends lost 7 bases at V and 0 bases at J; junction bases unmatched: 5. Per the germline V gene, CDR1 is MNHEY and CDR2 is SVGAGI. CDR3 loop: CASTIQGSNYGYTF. The CDR3 region has the DNA TGTGCCAGCACCATACAGGGGTCTAACTATGGCTACACCTTC.

This chain connects TRBV2 to TRBJ2-6, with 9 bases fitting TRBD1. The CDR3 runs 19 residues. Per germline, CDR1 SNHLY and CDR2 FYNNEI. Unmatched junction bases numbered 8, after V lost 2 bases and J lost 0 bases. CDR3 sequence: CASSELGQGGSSGANVLTF. The CDR3 DNA reads as TGTGCCAGCAGTGAATTGGGACAGGGTGGGAGCTCTGGGGCCAACGTCCTGACTTTC. The full variable domain, rest sourced from reference TRBV2 and TRBJ2-6, is EPEVTQTPSHQVTQMGQEVILRCVPISNHLYFYWYRQILGQKVEFLVSFYNNEISEKSEIFDDQFSVERPDGSNFTLKIRSTKLEDSAMYFCASSELGQGGSSGANVLTFGAGSRLTVL.

The V call is TRBV9, the J call TRBJ2-1; 14 bases are a match to TRBD2. Per germline, CDR1 SGDLS and CDR2 YYNGEE. J lost 7 bases, V lost 4 bases, and 7 bases had no gene match. CDR3 length: 16 residues. CDR3 coding DNA: TGTGCCAGCAGCATCGGACTAGCGGGGGGTTTAAATGAGCAGTTCTTC. Protein product: CASSIGLAGGLNEQFF.

The V call is TRBV12-3 or TRBV12-4, the J call TRBJ2-1; 8 bases match TRBD1. With 4 bases clipped from V and 9 bases from J, the junction kept 2 bases outside the gene matches. The CDR3 has 12 amino acids. The CDR3 coding sequence is TGTGCCAGCAGTTCGGGGACAGGTGAGCAGTTCTTC. This codes for CASSSGTGEQFF.

The genes are TRBV5-1 and TRBJ2-7; a possible D gene is TRBD1 (6 bases). There are 14 residues in the CDR3. The V gene lost 4 bases and the J gene lost 5 bases, with 16 bases spanning the gap. Per the germline V gene, CDR1 is SGHRS and CDR2 is YFSETQ. The CDR3 coding sequence is TGCGCCAGCAGCATTCGAACAGGGTCCCACGAGCAGTACTTC. Its protein product is CASSIRTGSHEQYF.

This chain links TRBV30 with TRBJ1-1; weak D call: TRBD1 (6 bases). Germline V gives CDR1 GTSNPN, CDR2 SVGIG (reference sequence). The V end lost 3 bases, the J end lost 5 bases, and 16 bases lay between the germline ends. The CDR3 length is 14 residues. Here the CDR3 DNA reads TGTGCCTGGAGCCCCAACAGGGTAGGGACTGAAGCTTTCTTT. Its protein product is CAWSPNRVGTEAFF.

The chain combines TRBV15 with TRBJ1-1; possible D gene TRBD1, 5 bases. Germline CDR1 and CDR2: LNHNV and YYDKDF (reference sequence). This CDR3 has 14 residues. The V and J ends lost 3 bases and 7 bases respectively, with 15 bases between them. This chain's CDR3 is CATSRGEGYREAFF. The CDR3 nucleotides are TGTGCCACCAGCAGGGGGGAGGGATACCGTGAAGCTTTCTTT.

The rearrangement joins TRBV28 to TRBJ1-2, with D perhaps matching TRBD1 (6 bases). Trimming shortened V by 6 bases and J by 8 bases, and 19 bases separated the two germline ends. This CDR3 comprises 14 residues. CDR1 is MDHEN, CDR2 SYDVKM, per germline. The chain's CDR3 is CASSPGQGLGGYTF. CDR3 in DNA: TGTGCCAGCAGCCCAGGGCAGGGGCTGGGGGGCTACACCTTC.

DNA for the CDR3: TGTGCCAGCAGCTTAGACTCAGGGGCTAACTATAATTCACCCCTCCACTTT. Its translation is CASSLDSGANYNSPLHF. This rearrangement joins TRBV5-6 to TRBJ1-6, with D possibly being TRBD1 (6 bases). The CDR3 runs 17 residues. The germline gives CDR1 SGHDT, CDR2 YYEEEE. With 2 bases removed from V and 3 bases from J, the gap between germline ends came to 15 bases.

V and J are TRBV19 and TRBJ1-5, with 9 bases that match TRBD1. CDR3 length: 16 amino acids. Germline V lookup: CDR1 LNHDA, CDR2 SQIVND (reference sequence). J was trimmed by 1 base and V by 7 bases; bases with no gene match: 8. The CDR3 nucleotides read TGTGCCAGTACTGAAAGGACAGGGGTCAGCAATCAGCCCCAGCATTTT. Translation gives CASTERTGVSNQPQHF.

The chain employs TRBV6-2 or TRBV6-3 and TRBJ1-2, with a possible D match to TRBD1 (6 bases). V shed 6 bases and J shed 10 bases, with 15 bases lying between them. The germline gives CDR1 MNHEY, CDR2 SVGEGT. The CDR3 runs to 12 residues. The CDR3 DNA is TGTGCCAGCAGCCCTTCAGACAGGTTCTACACCTTC. It translates to CASSPSDRFYTF.

J is TRBJ2-2 and V is TRBV6-6; TRBD1 matches 9 bases. V shed 0 bases and J 12 bases; nucleotides not matched to a gene: 11. CDR1 is MNHNY, CDR2 SVGAGI, per germline (reference sequence). This CDR3 has 16 residues. DNA of the CDR3: TGTGCCAGCAGTTACTCTGCGGAGGGACAGGGAGGGAAGCTGTTTTTT. It is translated as CASSYSAEGQGGKLFF.

V usage is TRBV2 and J usage is TRBJ1-1, with D perhaps TRBD1 (6 bases). Trimming stripped 6 bases from V and 10 bases from J, with 18 bases between. CDR3 length: 13 residues. Germline CDR1 is SNHLY and CDR2 is FYNNEI. This chain's CDR3 is CASSPPSGDGAFF. DNA of the CDR3: TGTGCCAGCAGCCCGCCCTCAGGGGACGGAGCTTTCTTT.

V usage is TRBV7-4 and J usage is TRBJ1-4, with 7 bases matching TRBD1. The CDR3 has 13 amino acids. J lost 10 bases, V lost 3 bases, and 5 bases had no gene match. Per germline, CDR1 SGHVT and CDR2 SQSDAQ. In DNA, the CDR3 is TGTGCCAGCAGCTTGACAGGGATAGGAAAACTGTTTTTT. Amino acids: CASSLTGIGKLFF.

The J gene is TRBJ2-7, the V gene TRBV7-9; TRBD2 matches at 8 bases. CDR1 and CDR2 (germline): SEHNR, FQNEAQ (reference sequence). This CDR3 has 15 residues. V dropped 5 bases and J dropped 4; count of bases not matched to a gene: 10. The CDR3 here is CASSPGGGERYEQYF. The DNA of the CDR3 is TGTGCCAGCAGCCCCGGGGGGGGAGAGCGTTACGAGCAGTACTTC. The full variable domain, in which reference TRBV7-9 and TRBJ2-7 provide the parts outside the CDR3, is DTGVSQNPRHKITKRGQNVTFRCDPISEHNRLYWYRQTLGQGPEFLTYFQNEAQLEKSRLLSDRFSAERPKGSFSTLEIQRTEQGDSAMYLCASSPGGGERYEQYFGPGTRLTVT.

V usage is TRBV11-2 and J usage is TRBJ2-7; TRBD1 might be the D (6 bases). The V gene's germline CDR1 is SGHAT and CDR2 FQNNGV. The CDR3 is made up of 14 amino acids. Trimming cost V 3 bases and J 4 bases, with 13 bases left between them. The CDR3 sequence: CASSFNRDSYEQYF. The DNA for the CDR3 is TGTGCCAGCAGCTTCAACAGGGATTCGTACGAGCAGTACTTC.

The V and J genes are TRBV25-1 and TRBJ1-2, with a possible D match to TRBD1 (5 bases). The CDR3 loop spans 15 amino acids. Trimming removed 5 bases at V and 5 bases at J, with 18 bases between. The germline gives CDR1 MGHDK, CDR2 SYGVNS. This CDR3 reads CASSLTGAGRYGYTF. Written as DNA, the CDR3 is TGTGCCAGCAGTCTTACAGGTGCGGGGAGGTATGGCTACACCTTC.

The chain carries TRBV6-6 and TRBJ1-4; 8 bases line up with TRBD1. The CDR3 totals 14 residues. Germline V gene data show CDR1 as MNHNY and CDR2 as SVGAGI (reference sequence). J was trimmed by 4 bases and V by 5 bases; bases with no gene match: 3. In DNA form, the CDR3 reads TGTGCCAGCAGTCGGACAGGGAGTAATGAAAAACTGTTTTTT. The encoded protein is CASSRTGSNEKLFF.

The V and J genes are TRBV10-3 and TRBJ2-7; 10 bases are a match to TRBD1. The CDR3 runs to 14 residues. Germline V CDR1 and CDR2: ENHRY, SYGVKD. V shed 10 bases, J shed 7 bases, and the junction held 13 bases outside the gene matches. The CDR3 sequence: CATQRQGAPTEQYF. Here the CDR3 DNA reads TGTGCCACACAAAGACAGGGGGCGCCTACGGAGCAGTACTTC.